The T cell receptor beta chain described here comes from a study of blood T cell repertoires in COVID-19. About the research overall: Acute and convalescent COVID-19 specimens originated in the United States, Italy and Spain. PBMCs, B-cell-depleted T cells, or T cells provided the cDNA or gDNA that made up the material.

Patients in Seattle were enrolled during active infection, then followed longitudinally. Study processing details: Scientists estimated how many nucleated cells there were by amplifying reference gene primers. Measured with immunoSEQ multiplex PCR; TCRdb has only the in-frame clones, and not every one. The V and J calls and clone size come from that table; D and trimming were worked out from the DNA. The sample yields 200,000 or so clones, approximately 90% seen once. The receptor comes from a man in his sixties with COVID-19, enrolled during active disease. The sample taken for sequencing was peripheral blood.

CDR3 loop: CAWSVPRFGQFF. The CDR3 DNA sequence: TGTGCCTGGAGTGTCCCTAGGTTCGGGCAGTTCTTC. The V call is TRBV30, the J call TRBJ2-1; D uncertain. Germline CDR1 and CDR2: GTSNPN and SVGIG (reference sequence). The CDR3 spans 12 residues. Trimming stripped 0 bases from V and 12 bases from J, with 12 bases between.